The 4 T cell receptor beta chains below were found in one sample sequenced in a study. TCRdb re-called the 5' RACE reads with MiXCR, one entry per CDR3 protein. Of 20,000 to 25,000 distinct CDR3 sequences listed, roughly 33% are singletons. The sequencing sample was made of tumor-infiltrating naive CD4+ T cells sorted from the breast tumor. Sample subset: naive CD4+ T cells, CD4+CD45RA+CD25-. These receptor sequences come from a female donor with breast cancer.

The CDR3 DNA is TGTGCCAGCAGTGAATCCAGCGCGAGAACCAAGAGCACAGATACGCAGTATTTT. Protein: CASSESSARTKSTDTQYF. The gene calls are TRBV25-1 and TRBJ2-3; D is undetermined. The V gene lost 1 base and the J gene lost 0 bases, with 17 bases spanning the gap. Per germline, CDR1 MGHDK and CDR2 SYGVNS. The CDR3 contains 18 residues.

This clonotype has ten or more counts. This chain joins TRBV5-1 and TRBJ2-7; 14 bases are a match to TRBD2. The CDR3 length is 17 residues. In germline, CDR1 is SGHRS, CDR2 YFSETQ. Unmatched junction bases numbered 8, after V lost 3 bases and J lost 3 bases. The CDR3 loop is CASSSRLAGGSNYEQYF. CDR3 nucleotides: TGCGCCAGCAGCTCGAGACTAGCGGGAGGGTCGAACTACGAGCAGTACTTC.

Notes on this clonotype: The CDR3 end shows no conserved phenylalanine or tryptophan, and so a read error is likely. The limits of the CDR3 on the DNA are not certain, so only TCRdb's listed CDR3 is given. The V gene is TRBV12-3 or TRBV12-4, the J gene TRBJ1-1; whether TRBD1, the table's D call, matches the DNA was not checked. The CDR3 is made up of 13 amino acids, end residues included. CDR3 protein: CASSPAANTEACL.

This clonotype is judged medium-sized (0.01 to 0.1%). V usage is TRBV5-1 and J usage is TRBJ2-7; D gene unclear. The CDR3 runs 13 residues. Germline V gives CDR1 SGHRS, CDR2 YFSETQ. The germline V and J ends were trimmed by 0 bases and 9 bases, with 13 bases remaining between them. CDR3 bases: TGCGCCAGCAGCTTGGACGGACGAAATGCGCAGTACTTC. As protein: CASSLDGRNAQYF.